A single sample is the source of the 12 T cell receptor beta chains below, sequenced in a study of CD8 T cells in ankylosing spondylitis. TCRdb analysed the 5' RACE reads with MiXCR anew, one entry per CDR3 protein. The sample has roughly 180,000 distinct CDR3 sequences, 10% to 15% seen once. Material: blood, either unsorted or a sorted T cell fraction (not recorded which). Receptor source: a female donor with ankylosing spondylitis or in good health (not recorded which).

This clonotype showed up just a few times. CDR3 nucleotides: TGCAGTGCTAGATCCCCGGGGGGGGATGAGCAGTTCTTC. As protein: CSARSPGGDEQFF. The chain couples TRBV20-1 to TRBJ2-1; 8 nucleotides align to TRBD2. The V segment lost 2 bases and the J segment 8 bases; nucleotides outside the gene matches: 5. Germline V gene lookup returns CDR1 DFQATT and CDR2 SNEGSKA (reference sequence). CDR3 length: 13 residues.

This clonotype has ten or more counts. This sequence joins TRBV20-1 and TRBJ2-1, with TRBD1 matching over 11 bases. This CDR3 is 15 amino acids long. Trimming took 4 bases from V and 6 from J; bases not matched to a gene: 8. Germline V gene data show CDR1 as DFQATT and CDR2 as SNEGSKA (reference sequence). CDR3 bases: TGCAGTGCTACTCGGGACAGGGGGATTCCCAATGAGCAGTTCTTC. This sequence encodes CSATRDRGIPNEQFF.

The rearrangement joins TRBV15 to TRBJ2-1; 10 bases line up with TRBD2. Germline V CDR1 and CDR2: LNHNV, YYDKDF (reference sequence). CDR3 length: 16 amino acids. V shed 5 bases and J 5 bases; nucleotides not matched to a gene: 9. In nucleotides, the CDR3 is TGTGCCACCAGCGCCGGGACTAGCGCTTCCCACAATGAGCAGTTCTTC. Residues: CATSAGTSASHNEQFF.

CDR3 loop: CASSLLAGATTDTQYF. The CDR3 nucleotides read TGCGCCAGCAGCTTACTAGCGGGAGCTACCACAGATACGCAGTATTTT. The chain uses TRBV5-1 and TRBJ2-3, with 11 positions matching TRBD2. Germline loops: CDR1 SGHRS, CDR2 YFSETQ. J was trimmed by 2 bases and V by 2 bases; bases with no gene match: 4. The CDR3 contains 16 residues.

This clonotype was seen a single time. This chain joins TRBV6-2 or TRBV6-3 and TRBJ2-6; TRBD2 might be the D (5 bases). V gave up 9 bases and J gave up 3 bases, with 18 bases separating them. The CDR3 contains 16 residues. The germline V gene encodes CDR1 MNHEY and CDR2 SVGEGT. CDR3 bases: TGTGCCAGTGTCGAGGGCCGGCCTGGTGGGGCCAACGTCCTGACTTTC. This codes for CASVEGRPGGANVLTF.

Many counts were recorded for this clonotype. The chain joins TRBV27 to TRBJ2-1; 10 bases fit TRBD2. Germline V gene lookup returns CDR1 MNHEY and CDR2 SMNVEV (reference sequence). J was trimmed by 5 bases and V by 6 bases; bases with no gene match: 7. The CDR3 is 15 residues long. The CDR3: CASSSTSGSNNEQFF. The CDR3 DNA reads TGTGCCAGCAGCTCGACTAGCGGGTCAAACAATGAGCAGTTCTTC.

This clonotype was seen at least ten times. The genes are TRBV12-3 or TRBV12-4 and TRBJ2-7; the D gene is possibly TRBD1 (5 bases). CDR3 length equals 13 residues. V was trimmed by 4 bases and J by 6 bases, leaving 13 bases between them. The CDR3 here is CASSSGYLGEQYF. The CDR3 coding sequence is TGTGCCAGCAGTTCAGGGTATTTGGGCGAGCAGTACTTC.

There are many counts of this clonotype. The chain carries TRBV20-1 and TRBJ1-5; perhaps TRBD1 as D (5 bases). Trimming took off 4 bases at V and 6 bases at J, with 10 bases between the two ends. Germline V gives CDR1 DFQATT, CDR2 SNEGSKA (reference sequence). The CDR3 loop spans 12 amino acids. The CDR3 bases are TGCAGTGCTACAGGGATATCTCAGCCCCAGCATTTT. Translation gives CSATGISQPQHF.

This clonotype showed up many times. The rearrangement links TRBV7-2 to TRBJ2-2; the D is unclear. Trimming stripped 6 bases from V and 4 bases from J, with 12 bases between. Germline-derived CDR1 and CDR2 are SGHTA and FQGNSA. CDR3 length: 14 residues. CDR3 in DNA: TGTGCCAGCAGTACCGAGCTGCTCACCGGGGAGCTGTTTTTT. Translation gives CASSTELLTGELFF. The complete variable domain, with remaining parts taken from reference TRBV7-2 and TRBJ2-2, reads GAGVSQSPSNKVTEKGKDVELRCDPISGHTALYWYRQSLGQGLEFLIYFQGNSAPDKSGLPSDRFSAERTGGSVSTLTIQRTQQEDSAVYLCASSTELLTGELFFGEGSRLTVL.

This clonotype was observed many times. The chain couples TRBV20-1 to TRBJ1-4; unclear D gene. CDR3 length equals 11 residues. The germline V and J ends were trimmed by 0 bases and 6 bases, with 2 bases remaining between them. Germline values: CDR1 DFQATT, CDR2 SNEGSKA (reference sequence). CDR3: CSAREDEKLFF. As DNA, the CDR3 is TGCAGTGCTAGAGAGGATGAAAAACTGTTTTTT.

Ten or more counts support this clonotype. The CDR3 region has the DNA TGTGCCAGCAGTTACTCGACTAGTTTCTCCTACGAGCAGTACTTC. The encoded protein is CASSYSTSFSYEQYF. The rearrangement uses TRBV6-5 and TRBJ2-7; D possibly corresponds to TRBD2 (6 bases). Germline CDR1 MNHEY, CDR2 SVGAGI. The CDR3 is 15 amino acids. The V end was cut by 0 bases, the J end by 0 bases, with 9 bases between.

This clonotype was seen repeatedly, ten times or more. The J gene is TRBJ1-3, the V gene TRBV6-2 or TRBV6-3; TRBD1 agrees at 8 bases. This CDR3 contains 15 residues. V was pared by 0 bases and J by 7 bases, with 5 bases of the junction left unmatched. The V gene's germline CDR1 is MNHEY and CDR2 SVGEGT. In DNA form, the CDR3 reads TGTGCCAGCAGTTACTCCCTGGACAGGGAGAACACCATATATTTT. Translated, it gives CASSYSLDRENTIYF.